This T cell receptor (beta chain) was sequenced for a study of T-cell reconstitution after alpha-beta-depleted transplantation in children. Study-wide results and limits: Several patients had high TCRbeta diversity at day 60; it came from surviving recipient T cells and thymic progenitors.

Points on this clonotype: Its antigen is not identified.

During its preparation, the TCRbeta library received unique molecular identifiers. TCRdb redid the calling of the PCR reads with MiXCR, one entry per CDR3 protein. Among approximately 490,000 distinct CDR3 sequences listed, over 9.5% were seen once. The CDR3 totals 13 residues. V gave up 1 base and J gave up 10 bases, with 12 bases separating them. Germline-derived CDR1 and CDR2 are SGHRS and YFSETQ. The V gene is TRBV5-1, the J gene TRBJ2-1; D is unclear. The TCR sequence derives from a child aged 2-9 years with inherited bone marrow failure, due to receive a stem cell transplant. Sequenced here: PBMCs, sampled before TCRalphabeta/CD19-depleted stem cell transplant. The CDR3 loop is CASSLPSTAEQFF. The CDR3 DNA reads as TGCGCCAGCAGCTTGCCCAGTACGGCCGAGCAGTTCTTC.